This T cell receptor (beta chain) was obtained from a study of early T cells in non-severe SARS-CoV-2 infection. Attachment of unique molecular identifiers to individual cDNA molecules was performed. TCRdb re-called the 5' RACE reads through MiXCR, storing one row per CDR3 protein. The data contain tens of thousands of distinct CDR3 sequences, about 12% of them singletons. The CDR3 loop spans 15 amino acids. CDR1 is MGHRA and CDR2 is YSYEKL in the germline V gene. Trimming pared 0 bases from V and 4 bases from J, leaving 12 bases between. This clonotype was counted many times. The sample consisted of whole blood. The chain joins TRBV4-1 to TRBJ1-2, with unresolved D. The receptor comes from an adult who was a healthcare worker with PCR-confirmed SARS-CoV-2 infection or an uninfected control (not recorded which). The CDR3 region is CASSQDQAEPYGYTF. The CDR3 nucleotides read TGCGCCAGCAGCCAAGATCAGGCAGAACCCTATGGCTACACCTTC.